The 9 T cell receptor beta chains given below trace back to one sample, sequenced in a study of OX40 agonist ivuxolimab in advanced cancers. Sequenced by immunoSEQ multiplex PCR; TCRdb stores in-frame clones only, minus some. Of tens of thousands of clones in the sample, about 92% were seen once. The input for sequencing was CD4+ or CD8+ T cells sorted from blood, taken in a trial of the OX40 agonist ivuxolimab. The receptors come from an adult with an advanced solid tumor such as melanoma, head and neck, liver or kidney cancer.

The chain recombines TRBV6-6 with TRBJ1-2, with no clear D. In germline, CDR1 is MNHNY, CDR2 SVGAGI (reference sequence). The CDR3 runs to 14 residues. The germline V and J ends were trimmed by 6 bases and 2 bases, with 13 bases remaining between them. The CDR3 loop is CASRSSHGNYGYTF. The DNA for the CDR3 is TGTGCCAGCAGATCTTCCCATGGGAACTATGGCTACACCTTC.

The chain joins TRBV5-1 to TRBJ2-5; no clear D. Germline V gene lookup returns CDR1 SGHRS and CDR2 YFSETQ. Trimming stripped 0 bases from V and 4 bases from J, with 4 bases between. This CDR3 is 12 amino acids long. The CDR3 DNA is TGCGCCAGCAGCTTGGCTGGAGAGACCCAGTACTTC. Translating gives CASSLAGETQYF.

This clone was recorded a few times. The V call is TRBV27, the J call TRBJ1-6, with D maybe TRBD1 (5 bases). This CDR3 is built from 14 residues. Germline V gene lookup returns CDR1 MNHEY and CDR2 SMNVEV (reference sequence). The V end lost 3 bases, the J end lost 8 bases, and 11 bases lay between the germline ends. CDR3 loop: CASSFVQAYSPLHF. CDR3 sequence (DNA): TGTGCCAGCAGTTTCGTACAGGCTTATTCACCCCTCCACTTT.

The chain couples TRBV18 to TRBJ2-5, with a tentative D call TRBD1 (5 bases). Per the germline V gene, CDR1 is KGHSH and CDR2 is LQKENI. The CDR3 has 14 amino acids. V was shortened by 0 bases and J by 3 bases, with 8 bases between the two germline ends. CDR3 sequence reads: CASSPPPGKETQYF. CDR3 DNA: TGTGCCAGCTCACCACCGCCAGGGAAAGAGACCCAGTACTTC. Looking up the rest from reference TRBV18 and TRBJ2-5 gives the full variable domain: NAGVMQNPRHLVRRRGQEARLRCSPMKGHSHVYWYRQLPEEGLKFMVYLQKENIIDESGMPKERFSAEFPKEGPSILRIQQVVRGDSAAYFCASSPPPGKETQYFGPGTRLLVL.

The V call is TRBV5-1, the J call TRBJ1-1; no definite D call. The CDR3 is made up of 15 amino acids. The V end lost 4 bases, the J end lost 6 bases, and 19 bases lay between the germline ends. CDR1 SGHRS and CDR2 YFSETQ come from the germline V gene. This CDR3 reads CASSPALTNGAEAFF. For the CDR3, the DNA is TGCGCCAGCAGCCCCGCCCTGACTAATGGCGCTGAAGCTTTCTTT.

The rearrangement uses TRBV11-2 and TRBJ1-1; D perhaps matches TRBD1 (5 bases). Deletions cut 7 bases from V and 0 bases from J, with 9 bases between. The CDR3 contains 13 residues. CDR1 is SGHAT and CDR2 is FQNNGV in the germline V gene. CDR3 protein: CASNRQMNTEAFF. Here the CDR3 DNA reads TGTGCCAGCAACAGACAGATGAACACTGAAGCTTTCTTT.

The V and J genes are TRBV27 and TRBJ1-2; no reliable D call. The ends were cut back, 4 bases at V and 1 base at J, with 10 bases in the middle. Germline V gene data show CDR1 as MNHEY and CDR2 as SMNVEV (reference sequence). The CDR3 has 14 residues. DNA of the CDR3: TGTGCCAGCAGTTCCCCCAGCGATAACTATGGCTACACCTTC. This encodes CASSSPSDNYGYTF.

This clone showed up just once. The J gene is TRBJ1-5, the V gene TRBV6-4; D is unresolved. Trimming took off 6 bases at V and 1 base at J, with 13 bases between the two ends. CDR1 MRHNA and CDR2 SNTAGT come from the germline V gene. The CDR3 has 15 amino acids. The CDR3 sequence is CASRPTEYSNQPQHF. CDR3 bases: TGTGCCAGCAGACCTACAGAATACAGCAATCAGCCCCAGCATTTT.

The V gene is TRBV9, the J gene TRBJ1-2; perhaps TRBD1 as D (6 bases). The CDR3 totals 16 residues. V lost 0 bases, J lost 5 bases, and 17 bases lay in between. Germline CDR1 reads SGDLS; CDR2 reads YYNGEE. In DNA form, the CDR3 reads TGTGCCAGCAGCGTAGGAGCCCCACAGGGAGGGTATGGCTACACCTTC. Amino acids: CASSVGAPQGGYGYTF. Full variable domain (remainder filled in from reference TRBV9 and TRBJ1-2): DSGVTQTPKHLITATGQRVTLRCSPRSGDLSVYWYQQSLDQGLQFLIQYYNGEERAKGNILERFSAQQFPDLHSELNLSSLELGDSALYFCASSVGAPQGGYGYTFGSGTRLTVV.